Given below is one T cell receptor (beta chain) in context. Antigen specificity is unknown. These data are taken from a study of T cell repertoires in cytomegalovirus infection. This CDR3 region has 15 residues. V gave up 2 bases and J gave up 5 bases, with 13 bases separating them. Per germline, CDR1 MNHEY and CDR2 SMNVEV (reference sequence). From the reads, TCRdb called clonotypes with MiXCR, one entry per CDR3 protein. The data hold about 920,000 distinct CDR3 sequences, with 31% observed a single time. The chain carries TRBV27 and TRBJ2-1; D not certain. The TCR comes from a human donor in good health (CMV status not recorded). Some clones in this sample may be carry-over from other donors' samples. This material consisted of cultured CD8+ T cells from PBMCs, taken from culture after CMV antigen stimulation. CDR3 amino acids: CASSLAQAANNEQFF. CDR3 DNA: TGTGCCAGCAGTTTAGCCCAGGCGGCCAACAATGAGCAGTTCTTC.